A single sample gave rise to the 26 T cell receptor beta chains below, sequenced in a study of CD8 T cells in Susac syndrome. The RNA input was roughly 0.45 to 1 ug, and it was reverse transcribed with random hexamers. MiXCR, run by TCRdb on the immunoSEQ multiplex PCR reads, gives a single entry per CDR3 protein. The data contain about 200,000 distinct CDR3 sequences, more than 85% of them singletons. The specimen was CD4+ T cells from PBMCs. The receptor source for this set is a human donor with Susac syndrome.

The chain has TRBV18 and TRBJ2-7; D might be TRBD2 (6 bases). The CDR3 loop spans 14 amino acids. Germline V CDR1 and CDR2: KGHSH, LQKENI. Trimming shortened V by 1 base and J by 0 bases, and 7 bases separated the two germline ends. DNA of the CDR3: TGTGCCAGCTCACCACGGGACTCCTCCTACGAGCAGTACTTC. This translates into CASSPRDSSYEQYF.

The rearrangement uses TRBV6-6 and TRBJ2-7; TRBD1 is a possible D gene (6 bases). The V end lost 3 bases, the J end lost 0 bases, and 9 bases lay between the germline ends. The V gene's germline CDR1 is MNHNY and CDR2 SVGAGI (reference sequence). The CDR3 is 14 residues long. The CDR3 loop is CASSYTGSSYEQYF. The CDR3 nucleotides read TGTGCCAGCAGTTATACAGGGAGCTCCTACGAGCAGTACTTC.

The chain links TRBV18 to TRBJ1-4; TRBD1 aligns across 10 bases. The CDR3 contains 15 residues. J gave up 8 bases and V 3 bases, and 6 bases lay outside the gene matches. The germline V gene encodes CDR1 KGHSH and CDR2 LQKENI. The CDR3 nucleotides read TGTGCCAGCTCACCGTACCGGGACAGGGGAGAAAAACTGTTTTTT. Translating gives CASSPYRDRGEKLFF.

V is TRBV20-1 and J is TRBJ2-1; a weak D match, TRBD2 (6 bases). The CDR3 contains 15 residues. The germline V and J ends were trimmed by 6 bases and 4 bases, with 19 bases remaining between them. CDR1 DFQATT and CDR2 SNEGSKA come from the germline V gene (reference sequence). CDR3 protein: CSAEGLLKVYNEQFF. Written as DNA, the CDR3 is TGCAGTGCGGAGGGACTTTTAAAGGTGTACAATGAGCAGTTCTTC.

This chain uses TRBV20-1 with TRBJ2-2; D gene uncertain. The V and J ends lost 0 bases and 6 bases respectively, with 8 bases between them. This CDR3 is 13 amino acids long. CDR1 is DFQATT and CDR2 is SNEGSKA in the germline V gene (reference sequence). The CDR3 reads CSARDPDAGELFF. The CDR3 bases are TGCAGTGCTAGAGATCCGGATGCCGGGGAGCTGTTTTTT.

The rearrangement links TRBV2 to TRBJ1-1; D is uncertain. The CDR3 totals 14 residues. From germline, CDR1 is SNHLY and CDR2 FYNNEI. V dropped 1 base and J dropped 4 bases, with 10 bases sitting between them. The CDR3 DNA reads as TGTGCCAGCAGTGAAGTTTTGGGTATCACTGAAGCTTTCTTT. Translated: CASSEVLGITEAFF.

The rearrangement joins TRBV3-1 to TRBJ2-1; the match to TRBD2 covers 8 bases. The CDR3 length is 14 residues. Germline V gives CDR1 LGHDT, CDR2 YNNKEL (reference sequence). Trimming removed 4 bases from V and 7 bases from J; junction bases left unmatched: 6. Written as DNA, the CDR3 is TGTGCCAGCAGCCGCTCCGGGACTAGAAATGAGCAGTTCTTC. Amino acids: CASSRSGTRNEQFF.

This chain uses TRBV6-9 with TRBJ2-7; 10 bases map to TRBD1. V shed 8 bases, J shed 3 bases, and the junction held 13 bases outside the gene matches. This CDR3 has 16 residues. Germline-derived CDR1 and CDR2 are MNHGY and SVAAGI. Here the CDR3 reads CASWNRDRGQYYEQYF. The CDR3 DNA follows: TGTGCCAGCTGGAACCGGGACAGGGGACAGTACTACGAGCAGTACTTC.

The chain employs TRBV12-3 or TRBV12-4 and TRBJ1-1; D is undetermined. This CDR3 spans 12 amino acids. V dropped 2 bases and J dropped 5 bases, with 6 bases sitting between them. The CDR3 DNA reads TGTGCCAGCAGTTTATCAGTTACTGAAGCTTTCTTT. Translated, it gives CASSLSVTEAFF.

The CDR3 loop is CASYPTGGAPGDTQYF. CDR3 nucleotides: TGCGCCAGCTACCCTACAGGGGGCGCCCCAGGAGATACGCAGTATTTT. The chain recombines TRBV5-1 with TRBJ2-3, with 9 bases identical to TRBD1. This CDR3 contains 16 residues. CDR1 and CDR2 from the germline V gene are SGHRS and YFSETQ. The V gene end was trimmed by 7 bases and the J gene end by 5 bases; junction bases not matched to a gene: 14. Variable domain in full (rest from reference TRBV5-1 and TRBJ2-3): KAGVTQTPRYLIKTRGQQVTLSCSPISGHRSVSWYQQTPGQGLQFLFEYFSETQRNKGNFPGRFSGRQFSNSRSEMNVSTLELGDSALYLCASYPTGGAPGDTQYFGPGTRLTVL.

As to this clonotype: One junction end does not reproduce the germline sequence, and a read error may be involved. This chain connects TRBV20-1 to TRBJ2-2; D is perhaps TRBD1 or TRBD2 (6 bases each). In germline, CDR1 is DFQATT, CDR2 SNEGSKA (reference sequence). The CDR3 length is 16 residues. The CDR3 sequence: CSARVGGRTKTGELFF. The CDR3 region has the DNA TGCAGTGCTAGAGTGGGGGGCCGGACGAAGACCGGGGAGCTGTTTTTT.

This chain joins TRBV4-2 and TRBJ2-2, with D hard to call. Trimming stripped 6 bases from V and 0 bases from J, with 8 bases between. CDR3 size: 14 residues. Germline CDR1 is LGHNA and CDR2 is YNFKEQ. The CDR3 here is CASRRSANTGELFF. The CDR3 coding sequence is TGTGCCAGCAGAAGGTCCGCGAACACCGGGGAGCTGTTTTTT.

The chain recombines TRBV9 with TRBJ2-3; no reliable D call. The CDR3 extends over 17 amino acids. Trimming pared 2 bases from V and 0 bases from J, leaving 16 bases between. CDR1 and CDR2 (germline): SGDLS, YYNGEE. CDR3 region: CASSVGPGFSSTDTQYF. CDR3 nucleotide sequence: TGTGCCAGCAGCGTTGGACCAGGCTTTTCTAGCACAGATACGCAGTATTTT.

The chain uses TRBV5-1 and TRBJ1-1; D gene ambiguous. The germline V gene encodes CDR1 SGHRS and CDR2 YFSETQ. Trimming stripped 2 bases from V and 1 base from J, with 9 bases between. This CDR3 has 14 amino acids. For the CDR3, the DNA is TGCGCCAGCAGCTTTTCCGGGTGGAACACTGAAGCTTTCTTT. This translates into CASSFSGWNTEAFF.

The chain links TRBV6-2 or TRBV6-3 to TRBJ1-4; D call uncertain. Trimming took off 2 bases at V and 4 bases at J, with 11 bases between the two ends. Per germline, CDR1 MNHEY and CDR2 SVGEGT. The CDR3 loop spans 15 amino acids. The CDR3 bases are TGTGCCAGCAGTTACGGGGAAGCCGATAATGAAAAACTGTTTTTT. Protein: CASSYGEADNEKLFF.

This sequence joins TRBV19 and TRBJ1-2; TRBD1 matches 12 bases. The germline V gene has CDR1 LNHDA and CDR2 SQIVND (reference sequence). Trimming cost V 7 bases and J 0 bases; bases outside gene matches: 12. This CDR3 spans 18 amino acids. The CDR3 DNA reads TGTGCCAGTACCCAAGGCTGGGACAGGGGGCCTGCTAACTATGGCTACACCTTC. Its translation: CASTQGWDRGPANYGYTF.

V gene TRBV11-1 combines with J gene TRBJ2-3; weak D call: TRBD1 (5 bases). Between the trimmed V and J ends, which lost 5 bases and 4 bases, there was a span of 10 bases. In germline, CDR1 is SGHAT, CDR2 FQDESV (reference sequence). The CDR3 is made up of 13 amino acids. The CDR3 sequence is CASSGRRADTQYF. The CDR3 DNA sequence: TGTGCCAGCAGCGGCCGCAGGGCAGATACGCAGTATTTT.

CDR3 DNA sequence: TGCAGTGCCCCGGTGAAAAGCACAGATACGCAGTATTTT. Amino acids: CSAPVKSTDTQYF. This chain connects TRBV20-1 to TRBJ2-3; D unclear. CDR3 length: 13 amino acids. Germline V gene lookup returns CDR1 DFQATT and CDR2 SNEGSKA (reference sequence). Trimming shortened V by 6 bases and J by 0 bases, and 10 bases separated the two germline ends.

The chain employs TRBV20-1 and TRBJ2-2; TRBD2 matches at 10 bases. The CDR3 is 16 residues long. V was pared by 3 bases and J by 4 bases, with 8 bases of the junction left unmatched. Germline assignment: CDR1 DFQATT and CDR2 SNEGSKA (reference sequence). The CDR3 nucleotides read TGCAGTGCTAGGCCAGCGGGAGGGTCCGGCACCGGGGAGCTGTTTTTT. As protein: CSARPAGGSGTGELFF.

CDR3: CASSESSGTANEKLFF. The DNA for the CDR3 is TGCGCCAGCAGTGAGTCGTCCGGGACAGCGAATGAAAAACTGTTTTTT. The V gene is TRBV10-1, the J gene TRBJ1-4; 7 nucleotides align to TRBD1. With V trimmed by 0 bases and J by 5 bases, 6 bases remained unmatched. The CDR3 consists of 16 residues. Germline CDR1 is WNHNN and CDR2 is SYGVQD (reference sequence).

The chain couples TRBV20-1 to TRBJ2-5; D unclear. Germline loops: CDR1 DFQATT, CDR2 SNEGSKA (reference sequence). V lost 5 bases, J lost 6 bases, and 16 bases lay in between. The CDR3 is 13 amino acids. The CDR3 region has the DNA TGCAGTGCTTGGGGTAGTGTTGAAAAGACCCAGTACTTC. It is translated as CSAWGSVEKTQYF.

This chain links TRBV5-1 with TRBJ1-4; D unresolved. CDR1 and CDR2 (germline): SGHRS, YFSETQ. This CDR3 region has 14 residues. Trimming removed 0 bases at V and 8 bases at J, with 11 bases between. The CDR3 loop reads CASSLEWDSEKLFF. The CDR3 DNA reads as TGCGCCAGCAGCTTGGAGTGGGATTCGGAAAAACTGTTTTTT.

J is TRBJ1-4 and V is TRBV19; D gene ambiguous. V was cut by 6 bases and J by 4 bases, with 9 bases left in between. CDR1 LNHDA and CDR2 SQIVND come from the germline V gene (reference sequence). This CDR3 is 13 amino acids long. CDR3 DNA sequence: TGTGCCAGTAGCCAGGCCCTTAATGAAAAACTGTTTTTT. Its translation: CASSQALNEKLFF.

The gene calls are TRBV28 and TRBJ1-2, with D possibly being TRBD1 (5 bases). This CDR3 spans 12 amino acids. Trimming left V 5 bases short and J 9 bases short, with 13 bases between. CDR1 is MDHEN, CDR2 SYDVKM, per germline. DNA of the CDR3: TGTGCCAGCAGTAGAAACAGGTACCGCTACACCTTC. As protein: CASSRNRYRYTF.

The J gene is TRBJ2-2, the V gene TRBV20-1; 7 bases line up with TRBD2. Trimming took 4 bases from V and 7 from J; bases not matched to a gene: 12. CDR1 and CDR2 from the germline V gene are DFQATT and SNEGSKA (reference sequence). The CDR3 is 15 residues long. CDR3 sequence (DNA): TGCAGTGCTACTACCGGGACTACCTACGGCGGGGAGCTGTTTTTT. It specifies CSATTGTTYGGELFF.

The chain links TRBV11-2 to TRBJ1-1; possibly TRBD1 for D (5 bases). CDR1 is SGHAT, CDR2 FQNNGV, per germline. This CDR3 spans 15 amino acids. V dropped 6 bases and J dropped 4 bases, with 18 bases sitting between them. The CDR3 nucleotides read TGTGCCAGCAGATCCTCAGGGTTTGGGAGCACTGAAGCTTTCTTT. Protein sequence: CASRSSGFGSTEAFF.